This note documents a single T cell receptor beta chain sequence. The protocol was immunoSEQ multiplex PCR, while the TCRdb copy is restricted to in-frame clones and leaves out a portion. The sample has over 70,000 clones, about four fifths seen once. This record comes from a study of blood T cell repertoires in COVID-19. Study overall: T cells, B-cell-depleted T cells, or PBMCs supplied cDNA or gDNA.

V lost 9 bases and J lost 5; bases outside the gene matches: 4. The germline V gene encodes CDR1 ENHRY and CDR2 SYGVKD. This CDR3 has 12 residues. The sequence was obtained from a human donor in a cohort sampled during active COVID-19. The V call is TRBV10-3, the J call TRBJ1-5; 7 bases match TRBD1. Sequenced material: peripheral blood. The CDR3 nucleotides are TGTGCCATACAGGGGCCAGATCAGCCCCAGCATTTT. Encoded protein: CAIQGPDQPQHF.